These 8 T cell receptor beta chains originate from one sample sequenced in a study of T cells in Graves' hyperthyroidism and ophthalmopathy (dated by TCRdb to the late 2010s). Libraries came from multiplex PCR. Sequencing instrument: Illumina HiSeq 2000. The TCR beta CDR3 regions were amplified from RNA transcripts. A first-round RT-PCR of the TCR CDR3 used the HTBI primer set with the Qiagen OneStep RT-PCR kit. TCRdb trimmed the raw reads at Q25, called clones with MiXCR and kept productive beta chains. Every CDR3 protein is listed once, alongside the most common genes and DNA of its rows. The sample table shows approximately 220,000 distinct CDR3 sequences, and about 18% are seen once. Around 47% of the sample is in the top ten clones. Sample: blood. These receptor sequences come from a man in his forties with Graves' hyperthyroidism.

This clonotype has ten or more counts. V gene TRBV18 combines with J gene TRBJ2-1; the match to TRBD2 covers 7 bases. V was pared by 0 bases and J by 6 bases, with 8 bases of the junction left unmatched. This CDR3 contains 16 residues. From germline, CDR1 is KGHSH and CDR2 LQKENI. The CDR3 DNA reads TGTGCCAGCTCACCACCGCTCGGGGAGGGTCTCAATGAGCAGTTCTTC. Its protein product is CASSPPLGEGLNEQFF.

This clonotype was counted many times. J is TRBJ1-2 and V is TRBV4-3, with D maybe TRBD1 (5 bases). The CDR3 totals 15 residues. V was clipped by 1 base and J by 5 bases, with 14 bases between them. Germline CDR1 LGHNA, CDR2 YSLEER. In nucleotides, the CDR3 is TGCGCCAGCAGCCAAGCCGGGGCAGAGGGTTATGGCTACACCTTC. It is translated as CASSQAGAEGYGYTF.

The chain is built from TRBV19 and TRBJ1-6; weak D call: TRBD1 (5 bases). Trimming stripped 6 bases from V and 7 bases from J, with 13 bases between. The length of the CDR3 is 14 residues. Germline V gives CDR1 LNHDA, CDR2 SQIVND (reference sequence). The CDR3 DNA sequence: TGTGCCAGTAGCTCTGGGACGGAGAATTCACCCCTCCACTTT. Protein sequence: CASSSGTENSPLHF. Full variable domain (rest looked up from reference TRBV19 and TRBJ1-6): DGGITQSPKYLFRKEGQNVTLSCEQNLNHDAMYWYRQDPGQGLRLIYYSQIVNDFQKGDIAEGYSVSREKKESFPLTVTSAQKNPTAFYLCASSSGTENSPLHFGNGTRLTVT.

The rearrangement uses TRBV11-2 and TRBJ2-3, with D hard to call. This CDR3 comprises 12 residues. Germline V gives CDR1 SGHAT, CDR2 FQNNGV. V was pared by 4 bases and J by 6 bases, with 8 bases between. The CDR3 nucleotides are TGTGCCAGCAGCTATCTGATGGATACGCAGTATTTT. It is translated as CASSYLMDTQYF.

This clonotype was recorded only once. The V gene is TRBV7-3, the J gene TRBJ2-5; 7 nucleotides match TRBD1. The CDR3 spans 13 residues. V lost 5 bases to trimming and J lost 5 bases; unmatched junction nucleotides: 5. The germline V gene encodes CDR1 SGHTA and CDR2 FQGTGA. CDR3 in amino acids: CASSPTGLETQYF. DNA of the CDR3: TGTGCCAGCAGCCCGACAGGGTTGGAGACCCAGTACTTC. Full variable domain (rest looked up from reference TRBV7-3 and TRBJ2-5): GAGVSQTPSNKVTEKGKYVELRCDPISGHTALYWYRQSLGQGPEFLIYFQGTGAADDSGLPNDRFFAVRPEGSVSTLKIQRTERGDSAVYLCASSPTGLETQYFGPGTRLLVL.

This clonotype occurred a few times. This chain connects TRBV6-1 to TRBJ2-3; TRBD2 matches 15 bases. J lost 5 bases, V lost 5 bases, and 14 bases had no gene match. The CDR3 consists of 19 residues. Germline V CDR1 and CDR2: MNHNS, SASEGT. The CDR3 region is CASSRTSGGGLKGEDTQYF. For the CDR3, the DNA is TGTGCCAGCAGTAGGACTAGCGGGGGGGGACTTAAGGGTGAAGATACGCAGTATTTT.

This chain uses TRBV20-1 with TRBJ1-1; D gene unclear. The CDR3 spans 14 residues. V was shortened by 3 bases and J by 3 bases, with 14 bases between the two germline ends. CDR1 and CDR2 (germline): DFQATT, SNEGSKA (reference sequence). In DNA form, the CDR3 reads TGCAGTGCTAGCCCCGGCTCCATAGACACTGAAGCTTTCTTT. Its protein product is CSASPGSIDTEAFF.

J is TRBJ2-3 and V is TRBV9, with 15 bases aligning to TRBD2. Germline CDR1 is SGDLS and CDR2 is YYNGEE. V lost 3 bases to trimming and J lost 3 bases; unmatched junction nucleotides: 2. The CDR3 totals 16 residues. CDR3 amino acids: CASSDGLAGGTDTQYF. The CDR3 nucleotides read TGTGCCAGCAGCGATGGACTAGCGGGGGGGACAGATACGCAGTATTTT.